This passage covers 8 T cell receptor beta chains from one sample sequenced in a study of T cells expressing NK-cell markers. TCRdb re-called the 5' RACE reads, yielding one record per CDR3 amino acid sequence without DNA. Across about 460,000 distinct CDR3 sequences, the top ten clones capture 1.4% of the sample. Sequenced material: blood T cells: a sorted CD56 or NKG2C T cell subset, CD4+ or CD8+ T cells, or bulk PBMC T cells (not recorded which). These receptors were taken from a woman in her forties or fifties in good health.

The chain recombines TRBV27 with TRBJ2-2; TCRdb returns TRBD1, unconfirmable since there is no DNA. The CDR3 is 15 amino acids. Germline-derived CDR1 and CDR2 are MNHEY and SMNVEV (reference sequence). The CDR3 here is CATTEQGRRAGELFF.

The rearrangement links TRBV30 to TRBJ2-7; the D call of TRBD1 rests on TCRdb alone, since no DNA is present to check it. The CDR3 is 14 amino acids. CDR1 and CDR2 from the germline V gene are GTSNPN and SVGIG (reference sequence). CDR3 amino acids: CAWRYTNRGHEQYF.

The chain combines TRBV12-3 or TRBV12-4 with TRBJ2-7; TCRdb names TRBD1, which stays unverified in the absence of DNA. The CDR3 sequence is 11 residues long. The CDR3 sequence: CASRIGQEQYF.

The V and J genes are TRBV2 and TRBJ1-2; TCRdb's assignment of TRBD1 cannot be checked, as there is no DNA. The CDR3 covers 13 residues. CDR1 is SNHLY, CDR2 FYNNEI, per germline. The CDR3 reads CASSTGVGVECTF. Variable domain in full (rest from reference TRBV2 and TRBJ1-2): EPEVTQTPSHQVTQMGQEVILRCVPISNHLYFYWYRQILGQKVEFLVSFYNNEISEKSEIFDDQFSVERPDGSNFTLKIRSTKLEDSAMYFCASSTGVGVECTFGSGTRLTVV.

The CDR3 sequence: CASSQEGMAGAVNEQFF. The V call is TRBV4-2, the J call TRBJ2-1; with no DNA, the TCRdb D assignment of TRBD2 cannot be verified. CDR1 and CDR2 (germline): LGHNA, YNFKEQ. This CDR3 spans 17 amino acids.

The CDR3 loop reads CASSRPTGLAGTDTQYF. This sequence joins TRBV3-1 and TRBJ2-3; the D call from TCRdb, TRBD2, cannot be confirmed without DNA. Germline CDR1 and CDR2: LGHDT and YNNKEL (reference sequence). This CDR3 contains 17 residues.

The chain links TRBV27 to TRBJ1-5; TCRdb proposes TRBD1, but this gene call is untestable without DNA. The germline gives CDR1 MNHEY, CDR2 SMNVEV (reference sequence). The CDR3 consists of 15 residues. This chain's CDR3 is CASSPQGLGNQPQHF.

V and J are TRBV5-4 and TRBJ2-7; the TCRdb call, TRBD1, lacks DNA for checking. CDR1 and CDR2 from the germline V gene are SGHNT and YYREEE (reference sequence). The CDR3 totals 15 residues. The CDR3 is CASTLGGGLSYEQYF.